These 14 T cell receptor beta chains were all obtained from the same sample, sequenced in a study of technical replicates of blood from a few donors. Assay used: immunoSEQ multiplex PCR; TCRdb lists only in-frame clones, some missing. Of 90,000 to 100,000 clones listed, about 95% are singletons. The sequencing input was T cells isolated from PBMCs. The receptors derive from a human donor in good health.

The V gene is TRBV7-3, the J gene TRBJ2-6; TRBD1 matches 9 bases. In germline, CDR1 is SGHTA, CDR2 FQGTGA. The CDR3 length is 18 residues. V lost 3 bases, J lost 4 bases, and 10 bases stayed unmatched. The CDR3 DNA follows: TGTGCCAGCAGCTTCACCGGGACAGGGATAAGAGGGGCCAACGTCCTGACTTTC. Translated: CASSFTGTGIRGANVLTF.

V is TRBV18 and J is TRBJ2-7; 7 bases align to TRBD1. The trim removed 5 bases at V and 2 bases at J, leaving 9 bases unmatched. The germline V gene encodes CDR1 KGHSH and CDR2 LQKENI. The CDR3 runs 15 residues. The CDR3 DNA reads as TGTGCCAGCTCAGCAAACAGGGGTGACCCCTACGAGCAGTACTTC. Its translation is CASSANRGDPYEQYF.

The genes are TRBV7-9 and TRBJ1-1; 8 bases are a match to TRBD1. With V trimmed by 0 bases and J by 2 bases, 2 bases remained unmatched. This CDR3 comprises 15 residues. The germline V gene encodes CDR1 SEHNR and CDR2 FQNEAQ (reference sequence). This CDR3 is CASSLAQGGNTEAFF. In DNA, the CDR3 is TGTGCCAGCAGCTTAGCACAGGGGGGCAACACTGAAGCTTTCTTT.

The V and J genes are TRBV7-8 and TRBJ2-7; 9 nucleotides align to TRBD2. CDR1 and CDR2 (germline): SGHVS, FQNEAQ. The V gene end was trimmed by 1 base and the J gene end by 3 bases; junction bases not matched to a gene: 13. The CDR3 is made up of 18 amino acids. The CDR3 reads CASSLGAGGPLRIYEQYF. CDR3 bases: TGTGCCAGCAGCTTAGGGGCGGGAGGGCCCCTAAGGATCTACGAGCAGTACTTC.

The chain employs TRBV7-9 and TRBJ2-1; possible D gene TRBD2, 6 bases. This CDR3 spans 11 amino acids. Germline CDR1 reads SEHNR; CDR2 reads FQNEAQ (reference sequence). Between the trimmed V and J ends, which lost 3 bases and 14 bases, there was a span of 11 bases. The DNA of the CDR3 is TGTGCCAGCAGCTTTGGGGACTCCGAGTTCTTC. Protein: CASSFGDSEFF.

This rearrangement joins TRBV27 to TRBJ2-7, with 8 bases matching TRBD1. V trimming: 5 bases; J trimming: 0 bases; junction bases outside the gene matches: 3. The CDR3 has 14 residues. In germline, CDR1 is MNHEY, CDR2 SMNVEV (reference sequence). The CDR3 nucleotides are TGTGCCAGCAGTGAAACAGGGGGCTCCTACGAGCAGTACTTC. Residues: CASSETGGSYEQYF.

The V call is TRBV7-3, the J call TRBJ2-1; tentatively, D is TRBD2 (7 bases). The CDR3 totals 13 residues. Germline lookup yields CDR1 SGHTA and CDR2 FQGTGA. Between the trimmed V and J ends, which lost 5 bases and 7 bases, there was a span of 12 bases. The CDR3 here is CASSRRGGNEQFF. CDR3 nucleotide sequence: TGTGCCAGCAGCCGGAGGGGGGGGAATGAGCAGTTCTTC.

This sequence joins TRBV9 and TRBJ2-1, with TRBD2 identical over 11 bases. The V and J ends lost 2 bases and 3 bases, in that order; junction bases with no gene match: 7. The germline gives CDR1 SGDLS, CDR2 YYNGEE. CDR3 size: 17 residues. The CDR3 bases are TGTGCCAGCAGCGTCCTCTCACTAGCGGGAGTCTACAATGAGCAGTTCTTC. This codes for CASSVLSLAGVYNEQFF.

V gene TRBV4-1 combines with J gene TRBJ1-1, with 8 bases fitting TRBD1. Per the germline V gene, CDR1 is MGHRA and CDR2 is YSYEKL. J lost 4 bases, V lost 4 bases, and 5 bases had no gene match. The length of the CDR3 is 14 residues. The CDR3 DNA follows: TGCGCCAGCAGCCGCGGACAGGGCGTCACTGAAGCTTTCTTT. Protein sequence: CASSRGQGVTEAFF.

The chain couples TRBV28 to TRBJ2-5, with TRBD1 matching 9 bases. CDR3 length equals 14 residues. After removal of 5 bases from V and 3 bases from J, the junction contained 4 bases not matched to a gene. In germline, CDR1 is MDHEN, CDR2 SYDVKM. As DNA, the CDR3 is TGTGCCAGCAGTACAGGGGGCCCGAAAGAGACCCAGTACTTC. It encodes CASSTGGPKETQYF.

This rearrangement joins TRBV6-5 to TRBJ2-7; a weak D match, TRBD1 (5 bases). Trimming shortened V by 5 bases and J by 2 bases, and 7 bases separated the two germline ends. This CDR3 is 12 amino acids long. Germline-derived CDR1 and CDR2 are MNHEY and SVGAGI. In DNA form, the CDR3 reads TGTGCCAGCAGTCAAGGGGCCTACGAGCAGTACTTC. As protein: CASSQGAYEQYF.

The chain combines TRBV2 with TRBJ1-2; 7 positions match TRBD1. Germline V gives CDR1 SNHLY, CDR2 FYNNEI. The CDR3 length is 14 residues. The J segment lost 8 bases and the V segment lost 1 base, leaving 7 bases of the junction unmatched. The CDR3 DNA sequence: TGTGCCAGCAGTGAAGAAGGGACAGTTGAGGGCTACACCTTC. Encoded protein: CASSEEGTVEGYTF. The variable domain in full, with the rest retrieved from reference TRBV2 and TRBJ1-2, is EPEVTQTPSHQVTQMGQEVILRCVPISNHLYFYWYRQILGQKVEFLVSFYNNEISEKSEIFDDQFSVERPDGSNFTLKIRSTKLEDSAMYFCASSEEGTVEGYTFGSGTRLTVV.

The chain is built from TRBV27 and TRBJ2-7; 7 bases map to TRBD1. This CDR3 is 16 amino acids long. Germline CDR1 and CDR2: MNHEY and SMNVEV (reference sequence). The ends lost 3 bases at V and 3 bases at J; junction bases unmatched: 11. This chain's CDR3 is CASSFSTGQTLYEQYF. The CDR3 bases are TGTGCCAGCAGTTTCTCCACGGGACAGACCCTCTACGAGCAGTACTTC.

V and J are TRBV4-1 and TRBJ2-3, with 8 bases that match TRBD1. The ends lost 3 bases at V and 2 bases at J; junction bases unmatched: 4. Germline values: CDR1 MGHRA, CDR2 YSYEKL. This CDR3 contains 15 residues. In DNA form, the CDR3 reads TGCGCCAGCAGCCAGCAGACAGGGGACACAGATACGCAGTATTTT. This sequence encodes CASSQQTGDTDTQYF.